This TCR beta chain was sequenced during a study of blood T cell repertoires in COVID-19. Background on the study: Some COVID-19 samples were acute and others convalescent; all came from the United States, Italy and Spain. PBMCs, B-cell-depleted T cells, or T cells provided the cDNA or gDNA that made up the material.

The CDR3 has 17 amino acids. TCRdb's copy holds only in-frame clones and misses some; the assay was immunoSEQ multiplex PCR. The table lists 150,000 to 200,000 clones, approximately 90% of them singletons, with roughly 3.7% in the top ten. The V gene is TRBV21-1, the J gene TRBJ2-7; the listed D gene, TRBD1, was not tested against the DNA. TRBV21-1 is a pseudogene. The specimen sequenced was peripheral blood. This receptor was taken from a man aged 18 to 29 with active or convalescent COVID-19. The CDR3 protein is CASSFRPLTGLSYEQYV. The CDR3 DNA follows: TGTGCCAGCAGCTTCCGCCCTCTGACAGGGCTATCCTACGAGCAGTACGTC.